This T cell receptor beta chain was retrieved from a study of response to subunit inactivated influenza vaccine. Whole-study results and caveats: Few new T cells, the authors suggested, are recruited by each seasonal influenza vaccination.

Ten or more counts support this clonotype. Its cognate antigen is unknown. TCRdb independently ran MiXCR on the RT-PCR reads; one entry per CDR3 protein. The sample holds 540,000 or so distinct CDR3 sequences, approximately 13% seen once. Losses at the gene ends were 6 bases for V and 8 bases for J; bases not matched to a gene: 4. The CDR3 has 14 residues. The sequence came from a man aged 45-65 years who received an inactivated influenza vaccine. Sequencing used PBMCs from blood, obtained 35 to 45 days after vaccination. The chain joins TRBV12-3 or TRBV12-4 to TRBJ1-6, with TRBD1 matching 10 bases. CDR3 in DNA: TGTGCCAGCAGCACCGGGACAGGGGATTCACCCCTCCACTTT. This translates into CASSTGTGDSPLHF.